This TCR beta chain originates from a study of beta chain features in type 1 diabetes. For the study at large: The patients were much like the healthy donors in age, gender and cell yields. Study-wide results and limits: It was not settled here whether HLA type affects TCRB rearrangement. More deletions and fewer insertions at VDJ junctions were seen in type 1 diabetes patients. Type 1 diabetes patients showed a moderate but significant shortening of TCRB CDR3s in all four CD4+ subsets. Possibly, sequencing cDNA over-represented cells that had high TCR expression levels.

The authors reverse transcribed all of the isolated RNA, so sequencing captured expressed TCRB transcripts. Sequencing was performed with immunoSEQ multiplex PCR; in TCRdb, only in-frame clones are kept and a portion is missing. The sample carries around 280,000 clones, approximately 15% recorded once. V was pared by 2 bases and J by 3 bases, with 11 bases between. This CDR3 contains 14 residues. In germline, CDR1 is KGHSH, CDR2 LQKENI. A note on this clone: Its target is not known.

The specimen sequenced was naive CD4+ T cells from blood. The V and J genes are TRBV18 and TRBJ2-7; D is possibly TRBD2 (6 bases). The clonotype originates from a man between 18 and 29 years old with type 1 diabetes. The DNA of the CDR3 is TGTGCCAGCTCACCAAGGGACTCTTACTACGAGCAGTACTTC. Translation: CASSPRDSYYEQYF.